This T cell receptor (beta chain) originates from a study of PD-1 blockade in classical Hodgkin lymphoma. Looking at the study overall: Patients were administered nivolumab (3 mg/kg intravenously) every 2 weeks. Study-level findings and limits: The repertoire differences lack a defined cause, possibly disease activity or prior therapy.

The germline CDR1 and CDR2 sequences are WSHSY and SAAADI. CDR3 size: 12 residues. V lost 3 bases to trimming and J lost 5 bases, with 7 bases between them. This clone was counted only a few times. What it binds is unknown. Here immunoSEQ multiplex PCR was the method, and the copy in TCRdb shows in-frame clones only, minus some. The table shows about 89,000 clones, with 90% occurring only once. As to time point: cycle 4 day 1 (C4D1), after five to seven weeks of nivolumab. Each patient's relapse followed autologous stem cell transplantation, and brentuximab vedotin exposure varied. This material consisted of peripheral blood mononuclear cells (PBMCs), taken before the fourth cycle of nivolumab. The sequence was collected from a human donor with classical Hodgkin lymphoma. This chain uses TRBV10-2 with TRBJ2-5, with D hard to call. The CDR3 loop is CASSDRWETQYF. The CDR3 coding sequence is TGCGCCAGCAGTGACCGATGGGAGACCCAGTACTTC.